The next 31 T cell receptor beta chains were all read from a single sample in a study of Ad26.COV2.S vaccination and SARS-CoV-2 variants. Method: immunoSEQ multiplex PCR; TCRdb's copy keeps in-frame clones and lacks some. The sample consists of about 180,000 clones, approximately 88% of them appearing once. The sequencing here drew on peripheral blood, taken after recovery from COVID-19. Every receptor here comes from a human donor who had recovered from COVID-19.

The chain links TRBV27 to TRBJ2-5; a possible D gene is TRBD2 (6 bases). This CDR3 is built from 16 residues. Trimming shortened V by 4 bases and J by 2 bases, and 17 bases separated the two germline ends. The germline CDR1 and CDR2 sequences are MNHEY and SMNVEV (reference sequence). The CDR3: CASSSNAWLAQETQYF. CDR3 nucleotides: TGTGCCAGCAGTTCCAACGCCTGGCTAGCGCAAGAGACCCAGTACTTC.

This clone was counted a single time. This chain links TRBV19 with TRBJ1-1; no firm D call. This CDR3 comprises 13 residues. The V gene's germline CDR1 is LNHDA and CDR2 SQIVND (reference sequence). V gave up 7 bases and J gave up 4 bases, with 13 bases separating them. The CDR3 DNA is TGTGCCAGTACGCGAGAGGGAGTCACTGAAGCTTTCTTT. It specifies CASTREGVTEAFF.

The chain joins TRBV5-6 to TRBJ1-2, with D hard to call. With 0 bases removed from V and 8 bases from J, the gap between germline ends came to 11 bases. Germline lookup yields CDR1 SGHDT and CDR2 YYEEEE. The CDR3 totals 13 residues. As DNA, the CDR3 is TGTGCCAGCAGCTTGGGCAGCCAAGGGGGCTACACCTTC. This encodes CASSLGSQGGYTF.

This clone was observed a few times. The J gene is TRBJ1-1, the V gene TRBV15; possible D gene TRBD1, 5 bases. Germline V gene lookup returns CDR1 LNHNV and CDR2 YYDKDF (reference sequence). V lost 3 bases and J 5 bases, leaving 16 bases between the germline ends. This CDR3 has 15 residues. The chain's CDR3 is CATSRPRGARTEAFF. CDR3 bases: TGTGCCACCAGCAGGCCGAGAGGGGCTCGAACTGAAGCTTTCTTT.

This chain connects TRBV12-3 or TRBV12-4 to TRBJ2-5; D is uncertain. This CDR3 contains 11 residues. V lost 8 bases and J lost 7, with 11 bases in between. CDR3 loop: CASASLATQYF. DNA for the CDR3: TGTGCCAGCGCCTCCTTAGCGACCCAGTACTTC.

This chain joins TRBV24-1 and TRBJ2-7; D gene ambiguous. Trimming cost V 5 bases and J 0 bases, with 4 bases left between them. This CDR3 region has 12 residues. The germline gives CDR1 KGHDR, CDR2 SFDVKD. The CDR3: CATSGPSYEQYF. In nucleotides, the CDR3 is TGTGCCACCAGTGGACCCTCCTACGAGCAGTACTTC.

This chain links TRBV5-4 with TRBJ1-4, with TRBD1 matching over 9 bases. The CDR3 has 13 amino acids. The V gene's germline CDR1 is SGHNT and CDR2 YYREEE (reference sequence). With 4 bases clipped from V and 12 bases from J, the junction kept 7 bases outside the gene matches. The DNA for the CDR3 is TGTGCCAGCAGCAGCCCGACAGGGGGAGAACTGTTTTTT. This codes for CASSSPTGGELFF.

CDR3 residues: CASSHGGETQYF. CDR3 nucleotide sequence: TGTGCCAGCAGCCACGGGGGAGAGACCCAGTACTTC. The chain recombines TRBV3-1 (or the pseudogene TRBV3-2) with TRBJ2-5; D is possibly TRBD2 (6 bases). The CDR3 loop spans 12 amino acids. Trimming cost V 3 bases and J 4 bases, with 6 bases left between them. Germline loops: CDR1 LGHDT, CDR2 YNNKEL (reference sequence).

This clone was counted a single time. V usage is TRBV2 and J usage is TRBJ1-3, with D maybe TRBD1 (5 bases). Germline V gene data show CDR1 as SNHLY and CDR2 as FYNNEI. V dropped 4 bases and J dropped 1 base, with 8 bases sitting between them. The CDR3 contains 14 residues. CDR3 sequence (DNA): TGTGCCAGCAGTGCGGCAGGGTCTGGAAACACCATATATTTT. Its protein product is CASSAAGSGNTIYF.

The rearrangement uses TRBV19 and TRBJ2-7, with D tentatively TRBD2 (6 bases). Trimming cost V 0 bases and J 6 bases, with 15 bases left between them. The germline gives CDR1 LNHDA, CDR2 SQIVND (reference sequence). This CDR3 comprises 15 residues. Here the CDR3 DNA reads TGTGCCAGTAGTATAGATCGGGAGAGGAACGCCGAGCAGTACTTC. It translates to CASSIDRERNAEQYF.

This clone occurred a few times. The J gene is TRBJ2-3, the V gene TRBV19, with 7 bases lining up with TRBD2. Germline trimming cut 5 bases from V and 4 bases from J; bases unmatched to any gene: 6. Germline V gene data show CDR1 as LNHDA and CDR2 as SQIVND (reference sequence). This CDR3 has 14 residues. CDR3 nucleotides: TGTGCCAGTAGTCCCCGACTAGCCCCAGATACGCAGTATTTT. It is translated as CASSPRLAPDTQYF.

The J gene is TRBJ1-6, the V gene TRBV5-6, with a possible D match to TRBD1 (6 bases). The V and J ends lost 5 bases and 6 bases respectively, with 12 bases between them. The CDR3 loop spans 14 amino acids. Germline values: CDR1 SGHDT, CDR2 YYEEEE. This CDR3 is CASRRAGVNSPLHF. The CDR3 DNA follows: TGTGCCAGCAGAAGGGCAGGGGTTAATTCACCCCTCCACTTT.

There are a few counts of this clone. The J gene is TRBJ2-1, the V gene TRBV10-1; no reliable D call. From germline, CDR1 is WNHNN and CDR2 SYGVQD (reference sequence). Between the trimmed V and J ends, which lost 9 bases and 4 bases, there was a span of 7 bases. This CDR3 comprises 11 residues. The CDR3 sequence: CARSNYNEQFF. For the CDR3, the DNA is TGCGCCAGATCGAATTACAATGAGCAGTTCTTC.

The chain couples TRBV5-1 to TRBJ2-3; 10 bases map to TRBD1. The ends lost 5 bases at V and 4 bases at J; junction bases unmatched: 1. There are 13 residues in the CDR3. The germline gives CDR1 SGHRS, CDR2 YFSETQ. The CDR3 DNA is TGCGCCAGCAGAGGGACAGGGGCAGATACGCAGTATTTT. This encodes CASRGTGADTQYF.

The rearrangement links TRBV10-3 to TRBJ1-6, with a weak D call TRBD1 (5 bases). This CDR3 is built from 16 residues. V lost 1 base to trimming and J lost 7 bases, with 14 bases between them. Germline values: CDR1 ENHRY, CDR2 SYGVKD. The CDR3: CAISELGGDQNSPLHF. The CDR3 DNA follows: TGTGCCATCAGTGAGTTGGGGGGGGACCAAAATTCACCCCTCCACTTT.

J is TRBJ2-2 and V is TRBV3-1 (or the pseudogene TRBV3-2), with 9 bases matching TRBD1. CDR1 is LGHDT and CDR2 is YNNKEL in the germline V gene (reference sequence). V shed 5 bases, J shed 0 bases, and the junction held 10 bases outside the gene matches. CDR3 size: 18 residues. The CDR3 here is CASSSSFTGGTNTGELFF. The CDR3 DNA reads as TGTGCCAGCAGCTCATCTTTTACAGGGGGCACGAACACCGGGGAGCTGTTTTTT.

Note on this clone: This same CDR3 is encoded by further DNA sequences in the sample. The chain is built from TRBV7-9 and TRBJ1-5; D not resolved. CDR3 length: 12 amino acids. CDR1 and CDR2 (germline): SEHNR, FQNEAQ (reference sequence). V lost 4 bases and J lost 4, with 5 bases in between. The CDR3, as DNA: TGTGCCAGCAGCTCTCAAAATCAGCCCCAGCATTTT. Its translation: CASSSQNQPQHF.

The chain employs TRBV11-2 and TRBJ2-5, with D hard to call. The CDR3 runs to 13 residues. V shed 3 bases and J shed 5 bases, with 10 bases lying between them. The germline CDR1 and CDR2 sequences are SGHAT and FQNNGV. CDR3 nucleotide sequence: TGTGCCAGCAGCTTTGGGGTGGAGGAGACCCAGTACTTC. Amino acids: CASSFGVEETQYF.

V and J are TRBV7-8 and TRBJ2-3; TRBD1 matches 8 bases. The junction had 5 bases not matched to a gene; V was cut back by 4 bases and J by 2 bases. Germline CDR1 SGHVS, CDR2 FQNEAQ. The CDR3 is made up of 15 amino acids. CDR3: CASSWDRLDTDTQYF. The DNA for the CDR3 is TGTGCCAGCAGCTGGGACAGGCTTGACACAGATACGCAGTATTTT.

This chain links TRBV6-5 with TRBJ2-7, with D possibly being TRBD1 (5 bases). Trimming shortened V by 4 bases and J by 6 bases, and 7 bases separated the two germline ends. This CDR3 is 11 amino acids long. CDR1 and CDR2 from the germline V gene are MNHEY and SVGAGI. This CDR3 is CASSSGSEQYF. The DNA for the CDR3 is TGTGCCAGCAGTTCAGGGTCCGAGCAGTACTTC.

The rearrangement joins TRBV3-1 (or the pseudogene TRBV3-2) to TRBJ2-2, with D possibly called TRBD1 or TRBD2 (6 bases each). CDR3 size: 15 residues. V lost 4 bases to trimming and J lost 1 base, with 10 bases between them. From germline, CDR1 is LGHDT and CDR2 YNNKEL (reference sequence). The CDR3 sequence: CASSRGTLNTGELFF. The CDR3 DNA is TGTGCCAGCAGCCGCGGGACATTGAACACCGGGGAGCTGTTTTTT.

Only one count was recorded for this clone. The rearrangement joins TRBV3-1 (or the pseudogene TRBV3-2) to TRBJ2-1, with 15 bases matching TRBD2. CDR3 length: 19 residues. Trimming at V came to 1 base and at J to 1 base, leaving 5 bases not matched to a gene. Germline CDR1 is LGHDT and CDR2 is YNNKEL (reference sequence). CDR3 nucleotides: TGTGCCAGCAGCCAAGGGACTAGCGGGAGGGCCAGATCCTACAATGAGCAGTTCTTC. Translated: CASSQGTSGRARSYNEQFF.

CDR3: CASSPGYEQYF. The CDR3, as DNA: TGTGCCAGCAGCCCAGGTTACGAGCAGTACTTC. The chain joins TRBV7-2 to TRBJ2-7; no clear D. This CDR3 region has 11 residues. From germline, CDR1 is SGHTA and CDR2 FQGNSA. With 5 bases removed from V and 4 bases from J, the gap between germline ends came to 6 bases.

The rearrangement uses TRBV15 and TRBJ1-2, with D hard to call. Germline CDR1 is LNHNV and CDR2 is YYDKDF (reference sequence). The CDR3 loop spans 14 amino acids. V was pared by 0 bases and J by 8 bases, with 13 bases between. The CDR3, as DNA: TGTGCCACCAGCAGAGATCAGTCTTCTGGGGGCTACACCTTC. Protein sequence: CATSRDQSSGGYTF. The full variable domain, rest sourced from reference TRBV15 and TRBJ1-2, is DAMVIQNPRYQVTQFGKPVTLSCSQTLNHNVMYWYQQKSSQAPKLLFHYYDKDFNNEADTPDNFQSRRPNTSFCFLDIRSPGLGDTAMYLCATSRDQSSGGYTFGSGTRLTVV.

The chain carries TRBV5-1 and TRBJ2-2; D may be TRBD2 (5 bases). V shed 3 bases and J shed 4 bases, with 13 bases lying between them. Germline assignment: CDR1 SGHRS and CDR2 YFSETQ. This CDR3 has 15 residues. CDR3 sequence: CASSSTGEFTGELFF. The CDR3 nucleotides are TGCGCCAGCAGCTCCACCGGGGAGTTCACCGGGGAGCTGTTTTTT.

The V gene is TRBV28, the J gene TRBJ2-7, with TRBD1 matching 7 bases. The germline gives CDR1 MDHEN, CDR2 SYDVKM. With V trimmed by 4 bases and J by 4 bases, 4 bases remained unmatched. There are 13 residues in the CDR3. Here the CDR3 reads CASSSGQLYEQYF. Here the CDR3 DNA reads TGTGCCAGCAGTTCGGGACAGCTGTACGAGCAGTACTTC.

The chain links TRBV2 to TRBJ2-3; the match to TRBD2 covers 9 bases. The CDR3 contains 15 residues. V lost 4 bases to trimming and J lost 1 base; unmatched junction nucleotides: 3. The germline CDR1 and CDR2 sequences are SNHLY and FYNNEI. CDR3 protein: CASSGGGGRTDTQYF. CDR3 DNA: TGTGCCAGCAGTGGCGGGGGGGGCCGCACAGATACGCAGTATTTT.

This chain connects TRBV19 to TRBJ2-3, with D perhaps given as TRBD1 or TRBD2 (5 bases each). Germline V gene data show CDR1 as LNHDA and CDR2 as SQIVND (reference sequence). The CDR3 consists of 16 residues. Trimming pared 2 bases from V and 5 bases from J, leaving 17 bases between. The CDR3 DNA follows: TGTGCCAGTAGTATATCGCCAGCGTCGAGGGGAGATACGCAGTATTTT. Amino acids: CASSISPASRGDTQYF.

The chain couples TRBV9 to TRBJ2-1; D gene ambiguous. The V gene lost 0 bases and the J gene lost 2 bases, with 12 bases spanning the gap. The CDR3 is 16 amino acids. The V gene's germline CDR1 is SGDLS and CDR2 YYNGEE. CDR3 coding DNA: TGTGCCAGCAGCGTAGGGGTAGGGCACACCTACAATGAGCAGTTCTTC. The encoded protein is CASSVGVGHTYNEQFF.

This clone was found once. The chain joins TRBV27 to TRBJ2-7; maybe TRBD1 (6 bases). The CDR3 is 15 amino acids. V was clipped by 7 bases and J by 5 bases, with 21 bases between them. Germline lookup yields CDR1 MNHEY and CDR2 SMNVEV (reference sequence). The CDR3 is CASTPTGQLTHEQYF. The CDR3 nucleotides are TGTGCCAGCACCCCCACCGGACAGTTAACCCACGAGCAGTACTTC.

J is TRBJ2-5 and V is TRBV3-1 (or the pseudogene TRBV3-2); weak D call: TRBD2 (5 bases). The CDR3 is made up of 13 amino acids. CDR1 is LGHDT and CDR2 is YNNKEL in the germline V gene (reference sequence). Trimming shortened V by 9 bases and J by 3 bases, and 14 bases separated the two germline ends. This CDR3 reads CASGGLLEETQYF. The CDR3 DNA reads TGTGCCAGTGGAGGTTTACTCGAAGAGACCCAGTACTTC.